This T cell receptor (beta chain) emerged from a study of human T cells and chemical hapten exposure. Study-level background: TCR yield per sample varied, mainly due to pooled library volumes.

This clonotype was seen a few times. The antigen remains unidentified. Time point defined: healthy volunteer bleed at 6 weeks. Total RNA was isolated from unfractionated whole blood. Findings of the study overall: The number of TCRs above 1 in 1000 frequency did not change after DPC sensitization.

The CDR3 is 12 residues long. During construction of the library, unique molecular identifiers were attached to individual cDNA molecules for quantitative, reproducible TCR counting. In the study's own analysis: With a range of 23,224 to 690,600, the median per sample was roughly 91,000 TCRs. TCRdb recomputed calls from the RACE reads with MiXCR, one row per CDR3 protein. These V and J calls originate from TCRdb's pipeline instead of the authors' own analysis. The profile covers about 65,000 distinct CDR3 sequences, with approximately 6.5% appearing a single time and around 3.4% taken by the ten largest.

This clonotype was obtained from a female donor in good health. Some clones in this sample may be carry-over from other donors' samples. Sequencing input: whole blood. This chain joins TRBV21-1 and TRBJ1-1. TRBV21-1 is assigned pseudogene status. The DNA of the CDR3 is TGTGCCAGCAGCCAGGAGAACACTGAAGCTTTCTTT. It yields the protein CASSQENTEAFF.